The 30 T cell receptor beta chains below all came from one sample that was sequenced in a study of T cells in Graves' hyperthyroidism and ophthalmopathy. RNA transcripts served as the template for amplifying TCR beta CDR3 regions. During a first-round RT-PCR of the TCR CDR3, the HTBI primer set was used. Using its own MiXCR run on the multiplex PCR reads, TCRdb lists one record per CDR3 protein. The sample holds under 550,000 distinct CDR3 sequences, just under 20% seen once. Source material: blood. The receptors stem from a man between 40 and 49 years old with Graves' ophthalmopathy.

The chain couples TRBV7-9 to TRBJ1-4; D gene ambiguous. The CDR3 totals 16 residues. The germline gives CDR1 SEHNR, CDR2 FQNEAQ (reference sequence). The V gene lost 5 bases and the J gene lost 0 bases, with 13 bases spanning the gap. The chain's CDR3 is CASSPLHSTTNEKLFF. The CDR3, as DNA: TGTGCCAGCAGCCCCCTCCACAGTACAACTAATGAAAAACTGTTTTTT.

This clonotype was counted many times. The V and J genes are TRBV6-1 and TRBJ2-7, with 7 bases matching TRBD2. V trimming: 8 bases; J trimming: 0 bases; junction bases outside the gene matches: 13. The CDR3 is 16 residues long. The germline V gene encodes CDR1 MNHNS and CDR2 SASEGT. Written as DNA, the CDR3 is TGTGCCAGCTACCGCTTGGGGGGGGTGAGCTCCTACGAGCAGTACTTC. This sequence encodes CASYRLGGVSSYEQYF.

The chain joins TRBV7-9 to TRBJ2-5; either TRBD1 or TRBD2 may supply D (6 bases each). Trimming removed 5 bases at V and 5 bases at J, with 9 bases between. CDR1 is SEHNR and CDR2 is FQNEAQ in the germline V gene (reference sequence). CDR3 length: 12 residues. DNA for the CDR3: TGTGCCAGCAGCGCGGGACACGAGACCCAGTACTTC. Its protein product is CASSAGHETQYF.

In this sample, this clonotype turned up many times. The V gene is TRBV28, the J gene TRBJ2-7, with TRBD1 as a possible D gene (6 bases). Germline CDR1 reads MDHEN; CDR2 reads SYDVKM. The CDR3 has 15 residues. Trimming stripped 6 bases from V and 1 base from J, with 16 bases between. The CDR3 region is CASSSYRETSYEQYF. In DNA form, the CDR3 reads TGTGCCAGCAGCAGCTACAGGGAGACATCCTACGAGCAGTACTTC.

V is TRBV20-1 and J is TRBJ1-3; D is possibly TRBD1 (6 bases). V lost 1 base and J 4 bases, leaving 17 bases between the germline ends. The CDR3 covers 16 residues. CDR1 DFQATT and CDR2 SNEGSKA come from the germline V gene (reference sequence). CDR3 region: CSARGPRGERGNTIYF. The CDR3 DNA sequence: TGCAGTGCTAGAGGACCAAGGGGGGAGCGAGGAAACACCATATATTTT.

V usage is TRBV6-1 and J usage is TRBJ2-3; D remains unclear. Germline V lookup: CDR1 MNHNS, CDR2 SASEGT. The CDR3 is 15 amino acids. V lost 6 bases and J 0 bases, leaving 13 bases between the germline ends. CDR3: CASSLGKGSTDTQYF. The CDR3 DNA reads TGTGCCAGCAGCCTGGGCAAGGGCAGCACAGATACGCAGTATTTT.

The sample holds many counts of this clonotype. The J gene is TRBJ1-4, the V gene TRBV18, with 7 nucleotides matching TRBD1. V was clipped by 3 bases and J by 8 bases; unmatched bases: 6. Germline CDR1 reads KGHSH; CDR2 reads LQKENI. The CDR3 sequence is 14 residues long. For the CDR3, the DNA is TGTGCCAGCTCACCCGACAGGGCTCGCGAAAAACTGTTTTTT. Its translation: CASSPDRAREKLFF.

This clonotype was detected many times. The CDR3, as DNA: TGTGCCAGCAGTGGACTAGCGGGAGGCAATGAGCAGTTCTTC. Protein product: CASSGLAGGNEQFF. The chain is built from TRBV2 and TRBJ2-1; 13 nucleotides line up with TRBD2. Losses at the gene ends were 4 bases for V and 6 bases for J; bases not matched to a gene: 0. This CDR3 is 14 amino acids long. Looked up from germline, CDR1 is SNHLY and CDR2 is FYNNEI.

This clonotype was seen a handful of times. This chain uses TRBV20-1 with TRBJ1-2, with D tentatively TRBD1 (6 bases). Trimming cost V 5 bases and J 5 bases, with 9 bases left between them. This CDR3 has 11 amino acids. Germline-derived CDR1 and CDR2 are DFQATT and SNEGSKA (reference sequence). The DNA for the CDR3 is TGCAGTGCTTATACAGGGTATGGCTACACCTTC. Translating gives CSAYTGYGYTF.

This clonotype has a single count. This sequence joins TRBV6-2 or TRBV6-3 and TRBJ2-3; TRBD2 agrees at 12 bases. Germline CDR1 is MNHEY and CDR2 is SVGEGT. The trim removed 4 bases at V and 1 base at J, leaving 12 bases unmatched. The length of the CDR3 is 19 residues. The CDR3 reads CASSSSGPSSGGGTDTQYF. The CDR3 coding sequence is TGTGCCAGCAGTTCCTCCGGACCGTCTAGCGGGGGGGGCACAGATACGCAGTATTTT.

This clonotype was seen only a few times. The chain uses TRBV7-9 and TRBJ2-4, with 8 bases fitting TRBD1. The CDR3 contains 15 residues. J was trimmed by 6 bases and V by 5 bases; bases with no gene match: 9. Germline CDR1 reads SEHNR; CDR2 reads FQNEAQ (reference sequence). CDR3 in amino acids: CASSTNPGQGNIQYF. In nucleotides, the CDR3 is TGTGCCAGCAGCACAAATCCTGGACAGGGAAACATTCAGTACTTC.

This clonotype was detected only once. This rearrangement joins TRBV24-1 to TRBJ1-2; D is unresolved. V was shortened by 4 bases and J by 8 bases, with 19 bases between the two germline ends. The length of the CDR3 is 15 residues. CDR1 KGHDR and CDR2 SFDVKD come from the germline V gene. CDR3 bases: TGTGCCACCAGTGACTTGGACGGGAATGAAGGGGGCTACACCTTC. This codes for CATSDLDGNEGGYTF.

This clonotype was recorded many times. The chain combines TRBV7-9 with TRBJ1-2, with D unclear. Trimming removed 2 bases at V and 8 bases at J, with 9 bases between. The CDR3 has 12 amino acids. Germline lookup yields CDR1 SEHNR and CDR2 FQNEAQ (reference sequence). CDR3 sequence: CASSLSSRGYTF. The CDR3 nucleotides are TGTGCCAGCAGCTTATCCTCTAGGGGCTACACCTTC.

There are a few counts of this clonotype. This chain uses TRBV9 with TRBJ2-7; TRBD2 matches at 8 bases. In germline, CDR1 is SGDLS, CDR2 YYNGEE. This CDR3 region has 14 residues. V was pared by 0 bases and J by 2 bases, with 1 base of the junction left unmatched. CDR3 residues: CASSVAGGTYEQYF. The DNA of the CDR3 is TGTGCCAGCAGCGTAGCGGGAGGGACCTACGAGCAGTACTTC.

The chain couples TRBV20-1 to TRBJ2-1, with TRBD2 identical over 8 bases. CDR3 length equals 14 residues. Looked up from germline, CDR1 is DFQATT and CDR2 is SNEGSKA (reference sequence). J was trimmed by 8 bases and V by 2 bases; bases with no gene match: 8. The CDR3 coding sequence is TGCAGTGCTAGACCTCAGCGGGAGTCCTATGAGCAGTTCTTC. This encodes CSARPQRESYEQFF.

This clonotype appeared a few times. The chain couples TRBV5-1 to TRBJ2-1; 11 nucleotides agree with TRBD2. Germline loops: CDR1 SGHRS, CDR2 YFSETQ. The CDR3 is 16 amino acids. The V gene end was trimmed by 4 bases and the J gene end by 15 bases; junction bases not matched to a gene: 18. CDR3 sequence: CASSKTTSGAGERGFF. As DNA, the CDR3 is TGCGCCAGCAGCAAGACGACTAGCGGGGCAGGAGAACGGGGGTTCTTC.

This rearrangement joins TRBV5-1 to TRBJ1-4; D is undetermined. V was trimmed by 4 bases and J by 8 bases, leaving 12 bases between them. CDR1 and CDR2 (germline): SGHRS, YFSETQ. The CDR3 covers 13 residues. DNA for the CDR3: TGCGCCAGCAGCCTGGGCGGTCAGGAAAAACTGTTTTTT. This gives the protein CASSLGGQEKLFF.

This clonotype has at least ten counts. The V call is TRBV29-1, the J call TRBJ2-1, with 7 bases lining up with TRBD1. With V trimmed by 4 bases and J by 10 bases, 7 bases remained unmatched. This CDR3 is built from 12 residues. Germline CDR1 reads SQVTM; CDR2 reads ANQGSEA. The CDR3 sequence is CSVARGSREQFF. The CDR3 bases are TGCAGCGTTGCCAGGGGGTCACGGGAGCAGTTCTTC.

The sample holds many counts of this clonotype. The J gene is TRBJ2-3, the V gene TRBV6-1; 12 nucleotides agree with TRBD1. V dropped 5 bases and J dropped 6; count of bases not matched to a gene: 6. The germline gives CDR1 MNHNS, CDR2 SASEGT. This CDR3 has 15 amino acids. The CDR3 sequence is CASSSGTGGVDTQYF. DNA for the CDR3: TGTGCCAGCAGTTCAGGGACAGGGGGCGTGGATACGCAGTATTTT.

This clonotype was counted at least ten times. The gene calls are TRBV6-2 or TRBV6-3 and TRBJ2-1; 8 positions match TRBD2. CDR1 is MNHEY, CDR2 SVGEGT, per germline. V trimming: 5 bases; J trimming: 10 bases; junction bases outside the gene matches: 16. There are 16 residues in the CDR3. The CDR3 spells CASSPQGHRLAKEQFF. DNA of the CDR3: TGTGCCAGCAGTCCACAGGGCCACAGACTAGCGAAAGAGCAGTTCTTC.

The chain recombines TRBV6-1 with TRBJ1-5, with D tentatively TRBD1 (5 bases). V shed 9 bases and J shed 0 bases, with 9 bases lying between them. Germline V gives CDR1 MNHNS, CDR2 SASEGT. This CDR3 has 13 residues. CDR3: CASAQGSNQPQHF. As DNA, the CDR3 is TGTGCCAGTGCTCAGGGTAGCAATCAGCCCCAGCATTTT.

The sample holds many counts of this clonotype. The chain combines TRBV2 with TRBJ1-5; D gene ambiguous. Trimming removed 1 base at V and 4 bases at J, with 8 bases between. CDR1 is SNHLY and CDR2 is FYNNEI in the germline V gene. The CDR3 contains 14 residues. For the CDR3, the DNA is TGTGCCAGCAGTGAAGGAACGTTTAATCAGCCCCAGCATTTT. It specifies CASSEGTFNQPQHF.

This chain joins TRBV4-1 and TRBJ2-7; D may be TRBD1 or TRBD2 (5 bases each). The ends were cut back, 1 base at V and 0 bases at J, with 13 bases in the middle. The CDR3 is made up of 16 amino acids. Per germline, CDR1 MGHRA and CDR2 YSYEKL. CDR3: CASSQGPGRFSYEQYF. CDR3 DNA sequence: TGCGCCAGCAGCCAAGGTCCGGGACGTTTCTCCTACGAGCAGTACTTC.

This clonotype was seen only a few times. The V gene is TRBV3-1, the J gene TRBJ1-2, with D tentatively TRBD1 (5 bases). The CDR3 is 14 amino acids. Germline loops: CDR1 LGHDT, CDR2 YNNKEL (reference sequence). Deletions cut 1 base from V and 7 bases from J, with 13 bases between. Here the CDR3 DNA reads TGTGCCAGCAGCCAAGGGGGACTTGGGAGTGGCTACACCTTC. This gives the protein CASSQGGLGSGYTF.

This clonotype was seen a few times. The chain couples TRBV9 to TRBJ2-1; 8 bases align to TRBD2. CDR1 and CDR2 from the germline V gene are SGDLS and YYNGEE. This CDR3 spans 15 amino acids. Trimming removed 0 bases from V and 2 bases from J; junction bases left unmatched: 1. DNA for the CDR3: TGTGCCAGCAGCGTAGGTAGCGGGGCCTACAATGAGCAGTTCTTC. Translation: CASSVGSGAYNEQFF.

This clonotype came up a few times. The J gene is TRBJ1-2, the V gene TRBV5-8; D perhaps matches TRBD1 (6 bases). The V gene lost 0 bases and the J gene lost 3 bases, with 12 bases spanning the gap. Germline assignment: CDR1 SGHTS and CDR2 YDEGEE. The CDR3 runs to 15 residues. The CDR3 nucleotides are TGTGCCAGCAGCTTGGGGACAGAATACTACTATGGCTACACCTTC. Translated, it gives CASSLGTEYYYGYTF.

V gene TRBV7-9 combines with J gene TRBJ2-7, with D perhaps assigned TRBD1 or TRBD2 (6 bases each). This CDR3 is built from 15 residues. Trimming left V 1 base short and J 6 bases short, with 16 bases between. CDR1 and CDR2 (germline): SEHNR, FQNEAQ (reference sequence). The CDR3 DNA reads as TGTGCCAGCAGCTTAGGATCGGGGGCATGGGTCGAGCAGTACTTC. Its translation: CASSLGSGAWVEQYF.

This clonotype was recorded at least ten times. In DNA, the CDR3 is TGTGCCAGCAGCGGACTAGCGGGAGGGATCACAGATACGCAGTATTTT. This encodes CASSGLAGGITDTQYF. V is TRBV7-9 and J is TRBJ2-3; 15 bases match TRBD2. The CDR3 has 16 amino acids. The V gene's germline CDR1 is SEHNR and CDR2 FQNEAQ (reference sequence). V shed 5 bases and J 2 bases; nucleotides not matched to a gene: 2.

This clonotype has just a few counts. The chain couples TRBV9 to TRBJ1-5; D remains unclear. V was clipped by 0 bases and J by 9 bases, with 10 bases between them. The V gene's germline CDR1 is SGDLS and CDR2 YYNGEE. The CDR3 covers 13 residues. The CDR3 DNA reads TGTGCCAGCAGCGTAGGCGGACCAGGGCCCCAGCATTTT. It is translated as CASSVGGPGPQHF.

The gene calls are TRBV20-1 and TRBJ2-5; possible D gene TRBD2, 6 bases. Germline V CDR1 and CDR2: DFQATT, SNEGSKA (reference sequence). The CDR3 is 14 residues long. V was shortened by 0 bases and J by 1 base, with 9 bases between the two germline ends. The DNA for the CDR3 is TGCAGTGCTAGAGATACGGGAGTCCAAGAGACCCAGTACTTC. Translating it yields CSARDTGVQETQYF.